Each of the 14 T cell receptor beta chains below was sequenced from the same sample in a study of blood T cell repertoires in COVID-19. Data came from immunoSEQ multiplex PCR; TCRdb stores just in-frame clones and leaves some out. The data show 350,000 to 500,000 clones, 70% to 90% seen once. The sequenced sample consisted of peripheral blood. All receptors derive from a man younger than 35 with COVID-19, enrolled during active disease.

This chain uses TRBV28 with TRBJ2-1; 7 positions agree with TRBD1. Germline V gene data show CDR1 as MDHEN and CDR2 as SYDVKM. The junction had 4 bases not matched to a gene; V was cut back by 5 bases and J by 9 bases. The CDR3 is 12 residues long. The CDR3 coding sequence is TGTGCCAGCAGTCCACAGGGGACTGAGCAGTTCTTC. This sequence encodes CASSPQGTEQFF.

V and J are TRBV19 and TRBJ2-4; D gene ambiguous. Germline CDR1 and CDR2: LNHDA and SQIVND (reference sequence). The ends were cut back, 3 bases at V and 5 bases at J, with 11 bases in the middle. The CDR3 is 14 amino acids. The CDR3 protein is CASSISVGENIQYF. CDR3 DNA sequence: TGTGCCAGTAGTATCTCGGTCGGAGAAAACATTCAGTACTTC.

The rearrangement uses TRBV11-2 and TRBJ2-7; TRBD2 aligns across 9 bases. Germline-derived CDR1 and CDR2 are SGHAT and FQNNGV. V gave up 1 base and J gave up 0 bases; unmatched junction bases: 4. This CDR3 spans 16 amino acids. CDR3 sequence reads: CASSLGSGGSSYEQYF. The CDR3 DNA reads TGTGCCAGCAGCTTAGGTAGCGGGGGTTCCTCCTACGAGCAGTACTTC.

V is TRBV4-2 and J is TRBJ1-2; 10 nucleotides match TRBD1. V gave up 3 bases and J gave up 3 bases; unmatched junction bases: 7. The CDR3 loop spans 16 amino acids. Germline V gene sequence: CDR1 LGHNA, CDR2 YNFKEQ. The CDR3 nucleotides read TGTGCCAGCAGCCAGCCCGGGACAGGGGCGGACTATGGCTACACCTTC. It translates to CASSQPGTGADYGYTF.

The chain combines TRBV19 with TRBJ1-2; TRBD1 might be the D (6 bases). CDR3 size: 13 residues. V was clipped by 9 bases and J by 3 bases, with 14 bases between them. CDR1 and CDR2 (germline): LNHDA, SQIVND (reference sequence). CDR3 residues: CASRAGADYGYTF. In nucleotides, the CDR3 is TGTGCCAGCCGGGCGGGGGCAGACTATGGCTACACCTTC.

The CDR3 spells CASSLSVTDTQYF. CDR3 nucleotide sequence: TGCGCCAGCAGCTTGAGCGTTACAGATACGCAGTATTTT. This chain joins TRBV5-1 and TRBJ2-3; no clear D. Trimming took off 1 base at V and 3 bases at J, with 6 bases between the two ends. In germline, CDR1 is SGHRS, CDR2 YFSETQ. The CDR3 runs to 13 residues.

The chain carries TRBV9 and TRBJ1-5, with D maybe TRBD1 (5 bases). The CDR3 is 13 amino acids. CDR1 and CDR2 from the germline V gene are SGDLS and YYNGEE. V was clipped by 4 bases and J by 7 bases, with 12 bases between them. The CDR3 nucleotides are TGTGCCAGCAGCCCAAGCGGGGCCCAGCCCCAGCATTTT. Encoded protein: CASSPSGAQPQHF.

Written as DNA, the CDR3 is TGTGCCAGTAGTACTAGACTACCGACAGATACGCAGTATTTT. Its translation: CASSTRLPTDTQYF. V gene TRBV19 combines with J gene TRBJ2-3; TRBD2 might be the D (5 bases). Trimming shortened V by 4 bases and J by 3 bases, and 11 bases separated the two germline ends. This CDR3 region has 14 residues. Looked up from germline, CDR1 is LNHDA and CDR2 is SQIVND (reference sequence).

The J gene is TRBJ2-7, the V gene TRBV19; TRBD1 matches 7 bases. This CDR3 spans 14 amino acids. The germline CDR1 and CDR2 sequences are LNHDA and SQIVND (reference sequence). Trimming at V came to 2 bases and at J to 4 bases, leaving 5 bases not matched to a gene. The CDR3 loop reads CASSISAGGYEQYF. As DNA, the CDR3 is TGTGCCAGTAGTATATCCGCAGGGGGATACGAGCAGTACTTC.

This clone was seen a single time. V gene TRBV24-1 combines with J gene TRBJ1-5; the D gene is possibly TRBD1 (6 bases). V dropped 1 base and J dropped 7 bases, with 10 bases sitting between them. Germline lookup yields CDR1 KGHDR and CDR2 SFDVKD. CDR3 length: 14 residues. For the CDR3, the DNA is TGTGCCACCAGTGATTTAGCAGGGGACCAGCCCCAGCATTTT. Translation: CATSDLAGDQPQHF.

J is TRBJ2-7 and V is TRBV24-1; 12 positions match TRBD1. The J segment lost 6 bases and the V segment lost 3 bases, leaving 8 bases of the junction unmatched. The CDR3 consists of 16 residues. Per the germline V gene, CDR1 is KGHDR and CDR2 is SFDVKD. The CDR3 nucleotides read TGTGCCACCAGTGATCCCCCGGGACAGGGGGCGTGCGAGCAGTACTTC. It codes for CATSDPPGQGACEQYF.

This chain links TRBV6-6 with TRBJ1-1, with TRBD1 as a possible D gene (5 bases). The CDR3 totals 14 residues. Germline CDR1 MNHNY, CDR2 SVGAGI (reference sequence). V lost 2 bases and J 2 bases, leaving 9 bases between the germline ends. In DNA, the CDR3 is TGTGCCAGCAGTTACCGGCAGGGTAACACTGAAGCTTTCTTT. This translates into CASSYRQGNTEAFF.

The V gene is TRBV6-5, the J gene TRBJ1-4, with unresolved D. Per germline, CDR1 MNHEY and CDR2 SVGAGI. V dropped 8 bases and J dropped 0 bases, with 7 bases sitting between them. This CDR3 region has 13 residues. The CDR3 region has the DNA TGTGCCAGCTGTCGGGCAACTAATGAAAAACTGTTTTTT. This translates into CASCRATNEKLFF.

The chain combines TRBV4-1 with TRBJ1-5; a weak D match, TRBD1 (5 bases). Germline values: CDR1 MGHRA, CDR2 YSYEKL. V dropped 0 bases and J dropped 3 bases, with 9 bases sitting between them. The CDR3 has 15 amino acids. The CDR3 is CASSQDIRDNQPQHF. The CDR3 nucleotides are TGCGCCAGCAGCCAAGATATCAGGGACAATCAGCCCCAGCATTTT.